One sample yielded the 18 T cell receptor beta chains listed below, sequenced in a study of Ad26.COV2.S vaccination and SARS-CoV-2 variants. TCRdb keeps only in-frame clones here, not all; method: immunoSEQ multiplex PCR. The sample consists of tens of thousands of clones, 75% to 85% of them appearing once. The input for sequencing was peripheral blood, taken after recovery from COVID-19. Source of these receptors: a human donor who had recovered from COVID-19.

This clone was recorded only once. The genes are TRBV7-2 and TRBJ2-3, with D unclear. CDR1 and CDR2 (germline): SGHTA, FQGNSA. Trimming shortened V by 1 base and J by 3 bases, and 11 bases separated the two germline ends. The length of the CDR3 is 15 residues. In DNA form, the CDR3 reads TGTGCCAGCAGCTTAGGCATCGGGCTTACAGATACGCAGTATTTT. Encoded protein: CASSLGIGLTDTQYF.

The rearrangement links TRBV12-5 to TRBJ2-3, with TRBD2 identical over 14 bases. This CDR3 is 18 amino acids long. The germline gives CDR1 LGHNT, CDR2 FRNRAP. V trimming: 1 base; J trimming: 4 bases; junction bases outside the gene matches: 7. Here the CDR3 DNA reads TGTGCTAGTGGTTTGGAACGACTAGCGGGAGGGATTTCAGATACGCAGTATTTT. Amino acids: CASGLERLAGGISDTQYF.

In DNA, the CDR3 is TGTGCCATCAGAATAGGACGAATGGACTACACAGATACGCAGTATTTT. Its translation is CAIRIGRMDYTDTQYF. The chain carries TRBV10-3 and TRBJ2-3; D might be TRBD2 (6 bases). The ends were cut back, 6 bases at V and 2 bases at J, with 18 bases in the middle. The CDR3 runs 16 residues. The germline CDR1 and CDR2 sequences are ENHRY and SYGVKD.

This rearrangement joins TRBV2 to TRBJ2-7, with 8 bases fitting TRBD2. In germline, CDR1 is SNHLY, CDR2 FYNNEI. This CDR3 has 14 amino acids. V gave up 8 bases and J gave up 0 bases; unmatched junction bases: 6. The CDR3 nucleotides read TGTGCCAGCGAACTAGCGGACTACTCCTACGAGCAGTACTTC. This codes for CASELADYSYEQYF.

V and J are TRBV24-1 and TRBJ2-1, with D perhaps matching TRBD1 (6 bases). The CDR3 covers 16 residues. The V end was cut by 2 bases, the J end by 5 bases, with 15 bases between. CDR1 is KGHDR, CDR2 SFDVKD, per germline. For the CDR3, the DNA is TGTGCCACCAGTGATTGGGGGCGCGGTCCGAACAATGAGCAGTTCTTC. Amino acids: CATSDWGRGPNNEQFF.

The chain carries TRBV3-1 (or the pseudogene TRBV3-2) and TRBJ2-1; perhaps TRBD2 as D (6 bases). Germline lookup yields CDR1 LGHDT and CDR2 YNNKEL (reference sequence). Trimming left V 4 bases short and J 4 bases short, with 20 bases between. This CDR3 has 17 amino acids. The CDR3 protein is CASSREDVRPGYNEQFF. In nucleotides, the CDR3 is TGTGCCAGCAGCCGGGAGGACGTTCGACCTGGATACAATGAGCAGTTCTTC.

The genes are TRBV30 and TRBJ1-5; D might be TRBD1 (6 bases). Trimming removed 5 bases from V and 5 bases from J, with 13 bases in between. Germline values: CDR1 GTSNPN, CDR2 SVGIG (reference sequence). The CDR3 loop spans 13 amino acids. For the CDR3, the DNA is TGTGCCTGGGACCTACAGGGATATCAGCCCCAGCATTTT. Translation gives CAWDLQGYQPQHF.

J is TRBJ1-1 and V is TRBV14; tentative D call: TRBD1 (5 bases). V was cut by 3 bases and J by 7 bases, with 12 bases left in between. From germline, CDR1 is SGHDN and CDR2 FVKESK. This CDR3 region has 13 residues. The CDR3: CASSQAGRGEAFF. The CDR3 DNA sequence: TGTGCCAGCAGCCAGGCCGGGAGGGGTGAAGCTTTCTTT.

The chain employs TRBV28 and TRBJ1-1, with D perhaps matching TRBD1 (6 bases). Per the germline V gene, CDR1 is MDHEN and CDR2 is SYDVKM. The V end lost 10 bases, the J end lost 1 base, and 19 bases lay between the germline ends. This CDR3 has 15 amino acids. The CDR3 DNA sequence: TGTGCCACCCTCGGCGGGGGGCTGGGGAACACTGAAGCTTTCTTT. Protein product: CATLGGGLGNTEAFF.

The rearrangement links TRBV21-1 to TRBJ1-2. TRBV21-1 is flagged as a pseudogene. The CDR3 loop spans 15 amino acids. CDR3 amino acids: CASSKNGGEDYGYTF. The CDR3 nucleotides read TGTGCCAGCAGCAAAAACGGGGGTGAGGACTATGGCTACACCTTC.

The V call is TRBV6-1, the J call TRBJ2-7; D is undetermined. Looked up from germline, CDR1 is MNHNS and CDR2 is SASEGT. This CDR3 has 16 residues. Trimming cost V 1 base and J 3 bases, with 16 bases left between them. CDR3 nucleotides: TGTGCCAGCAGTGAAGGGTTCCCGGATTGGAACTACGAGCAGTACGTC. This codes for CASSEGFPDWNYEQYV.

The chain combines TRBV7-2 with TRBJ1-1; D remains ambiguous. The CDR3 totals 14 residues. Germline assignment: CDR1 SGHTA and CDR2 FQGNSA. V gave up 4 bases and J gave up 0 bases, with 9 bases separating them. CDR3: CASSSARLNTEAFF. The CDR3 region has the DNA TGTGCCAGCAGCTCAGCGCGATTGAACACTGAAGCTTTCTTT. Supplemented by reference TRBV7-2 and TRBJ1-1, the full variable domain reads GAGVSQSPSNKVTEKGKDVELRCDPISGHTALYWYRQSLGQGLEFLIYFQGNSAPDKSGLPSDRFSAERTGGSVSTLTIQRTQQEDSAVYLCASSSARLNTEAFFGQGTRLTVV.

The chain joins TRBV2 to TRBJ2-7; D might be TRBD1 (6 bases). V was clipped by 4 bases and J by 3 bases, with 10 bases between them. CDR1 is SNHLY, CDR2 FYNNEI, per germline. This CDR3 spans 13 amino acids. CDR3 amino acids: CASSGQGFYEQYF. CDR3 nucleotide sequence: TGTGCCAGCAGTGGCCAGGGGTTCTACGAGCAGTACTTC.

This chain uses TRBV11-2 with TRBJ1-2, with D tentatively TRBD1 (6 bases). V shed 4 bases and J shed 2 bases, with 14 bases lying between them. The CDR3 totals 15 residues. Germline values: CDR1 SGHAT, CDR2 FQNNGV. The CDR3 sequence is CASSSGDGGNYGYTF. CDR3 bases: TGTGCCAGCAGCTCAGGGGACGGGGGGAACTATGGCTACACCTTC.

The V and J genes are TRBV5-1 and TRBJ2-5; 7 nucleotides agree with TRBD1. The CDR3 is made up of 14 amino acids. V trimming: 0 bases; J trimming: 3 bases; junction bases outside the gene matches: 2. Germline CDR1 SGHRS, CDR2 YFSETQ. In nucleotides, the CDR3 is TGCGCCAGCAGCTTGGCTGGGACAGAAGAGACCCAGTACTTC. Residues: CASSLAGTEETQYF.

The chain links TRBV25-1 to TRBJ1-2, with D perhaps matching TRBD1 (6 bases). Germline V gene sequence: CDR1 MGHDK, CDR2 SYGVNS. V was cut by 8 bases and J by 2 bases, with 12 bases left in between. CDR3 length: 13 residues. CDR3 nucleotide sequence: TGTGCCAGCCCCGGTACAGGGAACTATGGCTACACCTTC. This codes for CASPGTGNYGYTF.

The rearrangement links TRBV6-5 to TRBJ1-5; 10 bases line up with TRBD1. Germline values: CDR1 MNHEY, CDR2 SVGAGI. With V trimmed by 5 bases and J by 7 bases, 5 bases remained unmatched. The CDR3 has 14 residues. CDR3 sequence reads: CASSPTGGRQPQHF. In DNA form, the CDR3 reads TGTGCCAGCAGTCCGACAGGGGGCCGGCAGCCCCAGCATTTT.

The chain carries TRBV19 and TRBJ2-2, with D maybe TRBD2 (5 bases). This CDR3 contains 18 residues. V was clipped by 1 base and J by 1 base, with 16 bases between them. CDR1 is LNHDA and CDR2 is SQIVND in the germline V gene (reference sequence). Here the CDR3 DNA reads TGTGCCAGTAGTATAGGTCTCAGAGGGATACTGAACACCGGGGAGCTGTTTTTT. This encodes CASSIGLRGILNTGELFF.